Presented here are 21 T cell receptor beta chains from one specimen sequenced in a study of cytomegalovirus exposure and HLA in healthy donors. 13 Jbeta primers and 60 Vbeta primers were used for the PCR. Clones were read by immunoSEQ multiplex PCR, and TCRdb kept only the in-frame ones, dropping some. The sample records some 77,000 clones, 79% being singletons. Sequencing input: PBMCs. All receptors derive from a young man in good health and CMV-seronegative.

The chain carries TRBV29-1 and TRBJ2-1; TRBD1 is a possible D gene (6 bases). The CDR3 has 11 residues. V lost 6 bases to trimming and J lost 4 bases, with 7 bases between them. The germline V gene has CDR1 SQVTM and CDR2 ANQGSEA. CDR3 amino acids: CSVDRYNEQFF. The CDR3 bases are TGCAGCGTCGACAGGTACAATGAGCAGTTCTTC.

The genes are TRBV28 and TRBJ1-1; no reliable D call. V lost 3 bases to trimming and J lost 5 bases, with 13 bases between them. CDR1 MDHEN and CDR2 SYDVKM come from the germline V gene. The CDR3 runs 14 residues. CDR3 sequence: CASSLGRGRTEAFF. The CDR3, as DNA: TGTGCCAGCAGTTTGGGTCGAGGTCGAACTGAAGCTTTCTTT.

In regard to this clone: An end of the junction does not agree with germline; a read error may underlie this. The chain uses TRBV18 and TRBJ1-5; D uncertain. The V gene's germline CDR1 is KGHSH and CDR2 LQKENI. The CDR3 has 16 amino acids. For the CDR3, the DNA is TGTACCAGCTCACGAAACCCCCCGGGGAACAATCAGCCCCAGCATTTT. Translated: CTSSRNPPGNNQPQHF.

This chain uses TRBV28 with TRBJ2-5; maybe TRBD1 (5 bases). CDR1 and CDR2 from the germline V gene are MDHEN and SYDVKM. Trimming took off 3 bases at V and 7 bases at J, with 12 bases between the two ends. The CDR3 extends over 13 amino acids. For the CDR3, the DNA is TGTGCCAGCAGTTTTAGGGGATTTGGGACCCAGTACTTC. This codes for CASSFRGFGTQYF.

This rearrangement joins TRBV29-1 to TRBJ1-2; no firm D call. The CDR3 is 12 amino acids. The V end was cut by 7 bases, the J end by 4 bases, with 13 bases between. Germline-derived CDR1 and CDR2 are SQVTM and ANQGSEA. The CDR3: CSALRGFYGYTF. As DNA, the CDR3 is TGCAGCGCTCTCCGGGGTTTCTATGGCTACACCTTC.

The chain combines TRBV6-5 with TRBJ1-1; D is unresolved. The CDR3 length is 12 residues. Germline-derived CDR1 and CDR2 are MNHEY and SVGAGI. V lost 6 bases to trimming and J lost 8 bases, with 13 bases between them. The CDR3 region has the DNA TGTGCCAGCAGCCCCGGCAGGAGGGAAGCTTTCTTT. Amino acids: CASSPGRREAFF.

This rearrangement joins TRBV6-5 to TRBJ1-5, with D perhaps TRBD1 (6 bases). The germline gives CDR1 MNHEY, CDR2 SVGAGI. The CDR3 extends over 15 amino acids. Trimming left V 1 base short and J 2 bases short, with 9 bases between. CDR3 nucleotide sequence: TGTGCCAGCAGTTACTTGACAGGAGGCAATCAGCCCCAGCATTTT. Protein product: CASSYLTGGNQPQHF.

This chain connects TRBV4-3 to TRBJ1-2, with 8 nucleotides matching TRBD1. Germline V gene lookup returns CDR1 LGHNA and CDR2 YSLEER. The CDR3 consists of 15 residues. Losses at the gene ends were 0 bases for V and 8 bases for J; bases not matched to a gene: 8. Here the CDR3 reads CASSQDRTGRGGYTF. In DNA form, the CDR3 reads TGCGCCAGCAGCCAAGATCGGACAGGGCGAGGGGGCTACACCTTC.

This chain links TRBV27 with TRBJ2-7, with 7 bases matching TRBD2. This CDR3 has 15 amino acids. V shed 6 bases and J 0 bases; nucleotides not matched to a gene: 8. CDR1 is MNHEY and CDR2 is SMNVEV in the germline V gene (reference sequence). In nucleotides, the CDR3 is TGTGCCAGCAGGGGGGGGGACGGCAGCTCCTACGAGCAGTACTTC. Translation gives CASRGGDGSSYEQYF.

The chain has TRBV27 and TRBJ2-7; TRBD1 aligns across 10 bases. Germline lookup yields CDR1 MNHEY and CDR2 SMNVEV (reference sequence). After removal of 4 bases from V and 6 bases from J, the junction contained 3 bases not matched to a gene. CDR3 length equals 13 residues. For the CDR3, the DNA is TGTGCCAGCAGTTGGGACAGGGGCGGCGAGCAGTACTTC. Encoded protein: CASSWDRGGEQYF.

V gene TRBV20-1 combines with J gene TRBJ2-7; perhaps TRBD2 as D (5 bases). Germline assignment: CDR1 DFQATT and CDR2 SNEGSKA (reference sequence). The germline V and J ends were trimmed by 5 bases and 7 bases, with 12 bases remaining between them. The CDR3 contains 11 residues. This CDR3 is CSAEGPGEQYF. CDR3 DNA: TGCAGTGCTGAGGGTCCTGGGGAGCAGTACTTC.

The chain couples TRBV7-9 to TRBJ1-1; 7 bases match TRBD1. V was clipped by 2 bases and J by 3 bases; unmatched bases: 6. The V gene's germline CDR1 is SEHNR and CDR2 FQNEAQ (reference sequence). The CDR3 sequence is 15 residues long. This CDR3 is CASSLQRGRDTEAFF. The CDR3 DNA follows: TGTGCCAGCAGCTTACAGAGGGGGCGCGACACTGAAGCTTTCTTT. Full variable domain (missing parts from reference TRBV7-9 and TRBJ1-1): DTGVSQNPRHKITKRGQNVTFRCDPISEHNRLYWYRQTLGQGPEFLTYFQNEAQLEKSRLLSDRFSAERPKGSFSTLEIQRTEQGDSAMYLCASSLQRGRDTEAFFGQGTRLTVV.

This clone was detected a few times. The rearrangement uses TRBV4-3 and TRBJ2-1; tentative D call: TRBD1 (5 bases). The germline gives CDR1 LGHNA, CDR2 YSLEER. This CDR3 has 16 amino acids. V lost 1 base and J lost 0, with 10 bases in between. Here the CDR3 reads CASSQAEQGSYNEQFF. The CDR3 DNA is TGCGCCAGCAGCCAAGCCGAGCAGGGCTCCTACAATGAGCAGTTCTTC.

V usage is TRBV28 and J usage is TRBJ2-5; TRBD2 matches at 9 bases. The end of the DNA fits TRBJ2-7 better, so the J call may be wrong. Germline CDR1 is MDHEN and CDR2 is SYDVKM. The CDR3 is made up of 15 amino acids. The DNA for the CDR3 is TGTGCCAGCAGTAGGCACAGCGGGAGGAGCTACGAGCAGTACTTC. This translates into CASSRHSGRSYEQYF.

The table lists this clone with a few counts. The V gene is TRBV7-2, the J gene TRBJ2-2; D gene unclear. CDR1 and CDR2 from the germline V gene are SGHTA and FQGNSA. Trimming removed 5 bases at V and 5 bases at J, with 9 bases between. The CDR3 is 13 amino acids. The CDR3 DNA sequence: TGTGCCAGCAGCCCAACTCCAACCGGGGAGCTGTTTTTT. Translation gives CASSPTPTGELFF.

This chain connects TRBV6-4 to TRBJ2-1; TRBD2 aligns across 9 bases. Looked up from germline, CDR1 is MRHNA and CDR2 is SNTAGT. The CDR3 has 15 amino acids. J gave up 7 bases and V 0 bases, and 4 bases lay outside the gene matches. CDR3 region: CASSDSAGGWNEQFF. The CDR3 DNA reads TGTGCCAGCAGTGACTCTGCGGGGGGGTGGAATGAGCAGTTCTTC.

V and J are TRBV18 and TRBJ2-2; TRBD1 matches 11 bases. This CDR3 has 15 amino acids. Trimming took 3 bases from V and 7 from J; bases not matched to a gene: 4. Germline values: CDR1 KGHSH, CDR2 LQKENI. Here the CDR3 DNA reads TGTGCCAGCTCACCCCGGACAGGGGGCATCGGGGAGCTGTTTTTT. The encoded protein is CASSPRTGGIGELFF.

This clone was detected only a few times. The rearrangement links TRBV7-8 to TRBJ2-3; maybe TRBD2 (6 bases). The ends were cut back, 5 bases at V and 2 bases at J, with 14 bases in the middle. This CDR3 spans 15 amino acids. Per germline, CDR1 SGHVS and CDR2 FQNEAQ. In DNA form, the CDR3 reads TGTGCCAGCAGCCGACGGGACTTTCTCACAGATACGCAGTATTTT. Translating it yields CASSRRDFLTDTQYF.

This clone was observed a single time. The CDR3 sequence: CASSRMGRHNEQFF. As DNA, the CDR3 is TGTGCCAGCAGCCGCATGGGGCGCCACAATGAGCAGTTCTTC. This rearrangement joins TRBV5-6 to TRBJ2-1, with D perhaps matching TRBD1 (5 bases). Germline V lookup: CDR1 SGHDT, CDR2 YYEEEE. The CDR3 consists of 14 residues. V lost 4 bases to trimming and J lost 5 bases, with 13 bases between them.

The chain links TRBV30 to TRBJ2-2; no clear D gene. The CDR3 spans 13 residues. CDR1 is GTSNPN and CDR2 is SVGIG in the germline V gene (reference sequence). The V end lost 4 bases, the J end lost 6 bases, and 12 bases lay between the germline ends. CDR3 in DNA: TGTGCCTGGACTCTAATGGAGCCCGGGGAGCTGTTTTTT. Translating gives CAWTLMEPGELFF.

This sequence joins TRBV7-9 and TRBJ1-4; TRBD1 is a possible D gene (5 bases). Trimming removed 3 bases from V and 5 bases from J, with 10 bases in between. CDR3 size: 14 residues. The V gene's germline CDR1 is SEHNR and CDR2 FQNEAQ (reference sequence). CDR3 in DNA: TGTGCCAGCAGCTTGGGGCCAGGGAATGAAAAACTGTTTTTT. The encoded protein is CASSLGPGNEKLFF.